The 32 T cell receptor beta chains presented below share a single source sample, sequenced in a study of Ad26.COV2.S vaccination and SARS-CoV-2 variants. The treatment: 15 to 20 received Ad26.COV2.S at low or high dose, single or two shots; about 5 received placebo; per-sample allocation not given. At day 63 after the first vaccine or placebo injection, samples were drawn. The method was immunoSEQ multiplex PCR; TCRdb's version includes in-frame clones alone and lacks a portion of them. The table records almost 400,000 clones, about nine tenths of them present only once. Sample: peripheral blood, taken in a trial of Ad26.COV2.S vaccine versus placebo. All receptors derive from a person aged 18 to 59 who received the Ad26.COV2.S COVID-19 vaccine or a placebo.

This rearrangement joins TRBV24-1 to TRBJ1-1; D unresolved. This CDR3 comprises 14 residues. With 5 bases removed from V and 1 base from J, the gap between germline ends came to 10 bases. Germline V gene sequence: CDR1 KGHDR, CDR2 SFDVKD. As DNA, the CDR3 is TGTGCCACCAGTGCCCCGGGATCGAACACTGAAGCTTTCTTT. It encodes CATSAPGSNTEAFF.

The gene calls are TRBV28 and TRBJ2-3; weak D call: TRBD1 (5 bases). Germline V CDR1 and CDR2: MDHEN, SYDVKM. This CDR3 has 15 residues. V was shortened by 2 bases and J by 0 bases, with 9 bases between the two germline ends. CDR3 DNA: TGTGCCAGCAGTTTAAGGGGCAGGAGCACAGATACGCAGTATTTT. Translated: CASSLRGRSTDTQYF. The variable domain in full, completed from reference TRBV28 and TRBJ2-3, reads DVKVTQSSRYLVKRTGEKVFLECVQDMDHENMFWYRQDPGLGLRLIYFSYDVKMKEKGDIPEGYSVSREKKERFSLILESASTNQTSMYLCASSLRGRSTDTQYFGPGTRLTVL.

The gene calls are TRBV9 and TRBJ2-3, with TRBD2 matching over 12 bases. CDR1 SGDLS and CDR2 YYNGEE come from the germline V gene. The CDR3 is 16 residues long. J lost 2 bases, V lost 4 bases, and 5 bases had no gene match. CDR3 nucleotide sequence: TGTGCCAGCAGCCCCCGACTAGCGGGAGTCACAGATACGCAGTATTTT. It encodes CASSPRLAGVTDTQYF.

V and J are TRBV19 and TRBJ1-4; D is unclear. The germline V and J ends were trimmed by 4 bases and 7 bases, with 13 bases remaining between them. Germline V gives CDR1 LNHDA, CDR2 SQIVND (reference sequence). The CDR3 sequence is 14 residues long. Here the CDR3 DNA reads TGTGCCAGTAGTAGACTGGGAGGGAGTGAAAAACTGTTTTTT. Translated, it gives CASSRLGGSEKLFF. The variable domain in full, completed from reference TRBV19 and TRBJ1-4, reads DGGITQSPKYLFRKEGQNVTLSCEQNLNHDAMYWYRQDPGQGLRLIYYSQIVNDFQKGDIAEGYSVSREKKESFPLTVTSAQKNPTAFYLCASSRLGGSEKLFFGSGTQLSVL.

This chain uses TRBV5-6 with TRBJ2-3; 10 nucleotides match TRBD1. Germline CDR1 SGHDT, CDR2 YYEEEE. CDR3 length equals 17 residues. V shed 1 base, J shed 5 bases, and the junction held 10 bases outside the gene matches. The CDR3: CASSLLDRGPAGDTQYF. The CDR3 nucleotides read TGTGCCAGCAGCTTGCTAGACAGGGGGCCCGCAGGAGATACGCAGTATTTT.

The V gene is TRBV7-2, the J gene TRBJ2-2, with D hard to call. Trimming pared 1 base from V and 6 bases from J, leaving 3 bases between. CDR3 length: 12 amino acids. From germline, CDR1 is SGHTA and CDR2 FQGNSA. CDR3 nucleotide sequence: TGTGCCAGCAGCTTAGACTCCGGGGAGCTGTTTTTT. It yields the protein CASSLDSGELFF. The full variable domain, in which reference TRBV7-2 and TRBJ2-2 provide the parts outside the CDR3, is GAGVSQSPSNKVTEKGKDVELRCDPISGHTALYWYRQSLGQGLEFLIYFQGNSAPDKSGLPSDRFSAERTGGSVSTLTIQRTQQEDSAVYLCASSLDSGELFFGEGSRLTVL.

This clone was observed once. This chain links TRBV11-3 with TRBJ2-5, with 7 bases identical to TRBD2. This CDR3 contains 17 residues. Germline V gene sequence: CDR1 SGHNT, CDR2 YENEEA. J lost 4 bases, V lost 5 bases, and 16 bases had no gene match. DNA of the CDR3: TGTGCCAGCAGCCTAGGGAGGGGCCAGCTCCACCCAGAGACCCAGTACTTC. This sequence encodes CASSLGRGQLHPETQYF.

The rearrangement joins TRBV6-5 to TRBJ1-2; D unclear. CDR3 size: 12 residues. Trimming took off 2 bases at V and 1 base at J, with 2 bases between the two ends. Germline V gene data show CDR1 as MNHEY and CDR2 as SVGAGI. CDR3 residues: CASSYVNYGYTF. CDR3 nucleotide sequence: TGTGCCAGCAGTTACGTTAACTATGGCTACACCTTC.

The chain carries TRBV7-8 and TRBJ2-2; 7 nucleotides line up with TRBD2. The CDR3 is made up of 19 amino acids. Germline loops: CDR1 SGHVS, CDR2 FQNEAQ. Trimming at V came to 1 base and at J to 4 bases, leaving 15 bases not matched to a gene. CDR3 DNA sequence: TGTGCCAGCAGCTTAGTTTCATGGGCCCTCAGCGGGATCACCGGGGAGCTGTTTTTT. This gives the protein CASSLVSWALSGITGELFF.

The chain couples TRBV7-5 to TRBJ2-5; TRBD2 was called by the table and not checked on the DNA. TRBV7-5 is flagged as a pseudogene. This CDR3 has 18 residues. The CDR3 spells CARSSGRGLAGDRETQYF. DNA for the CDR3: TGTGCCAGAAGCTCGGGTCGGGGACTAGCGGGAGATAGAGAGACCCAGTACTTC.

CDR3 in DNA: TGTGCCAGCAGCCCCCGGGGAGGTATCCAAGAGACCCAGTACTTC. Translating it yields CASSPRGGIQETQYF. The chain has TRBV5-6 and TRBJ2-5, with a possible D match to TRBD2 (6 bases). Looked up from germline, CDR1 is SGHDT and CDR2 is YYEEEE. CDR3 length: 15 amino acids. Trimming took off 4 bases at V and 1 base at J, with 14 bases between the two ends. Full variable domain (remainder filled in from reference TRBV5-6 and TRBJ2-5): DAGVTQSPTHLIKTRGQQVTLRCSPKSGHDTVSWYQQALGQGPQFIFQYYEEEERQRGNFPDRFSGHQFPNYSSELNVNALLLGDSALYLCASSPRGGIQETQYFGPGTRLLVL.

The rearrangement joins TRBV18 to TRBJ2-3; the D gene is possibly TRBD2 (5 bases). The ends were cut back, 3 bases at V and 6 bases at J, with 10 bases in the middle. Germline-derived CDR1 and CDR2 are KGHSH and LQKENI. The CDR3 is 13 amino acids. The CDR3 bases are TGTGCCAGCTCACCGCCGGGAAGGGATACGCAGTATTTT. It encodes CASSPPGRDTQYF.

V is TRBV3-1 (or the pseudogene TRBV3-2) and J is TRBJ2-7; 12 bases match TRBD2. The CDR3 loop spans 19 amino acids. CDR1 LGHDT and CDR2 YNNKEL come from the germline V gene (reference sequence). V shed 0 bases, J shed 1 base, and the junction held 10 bases outside the gene matches. This CDR3 reads CASSQEWFLAGGGSYEQYF. The DNA for the CDR3 is TGTGCCAGCAGCCAAGAGTGGTTTCTAGCGGGAGGGGGGTCCTACGAGCAGTACTTC.

The chain employs TRBV27 and TRBJ1-1; D remains unclear. With 3 bases removed from V and 3 bases from J, the gap between germline ends came to 11 bases. This CDR3 contains 14 residues. Germline loops: CDR1 MNHEY, CDR2 SMNVEV (reference sequence). This chain's CDR3 is CASSFVGWDTEAFF. The CDR3 nucleotides read TGTGCCAGCAGTTTTGTGGGGTGGGACACTGAAGCTTTCTTT.

This rearrangement joins TRBV10-3 to TRBJ2-1; D ambiguous. The CDR3 runs 14 residues. CDR1 ENHRY and CDR2 SYGVKD come from the germline V gene. The V gene lost 4 bases and the J gene lost 4 bases, with 11 bases spanning the gap. As DNA, the CDR3 is TGTGCCATCAGTGGGAGAGAGTCTTACAATGAGCAGTTCTTC. It codes for CAISGRESYNEQFF.

The V call is TRBV5-1, the J call TRBJ2-7; the match to TRBD2 covers 9 bases. CDR1 and CDR2 from the germline V gene are SGHRS and YFSETQ. The CDR3 length is 16 residues. The J segment lost 6 bases and the V segment lost 0 bases, leaving 10 bases of the junction unmatched. The chain's CDR3 is CASSLGVGSGSGEQYF. In nucleotides, the CDR3 is TGCGCCAGCAGCTTGGGAGTGGGTAGCGGGAGCGGCGAGCAGTACTTC. The entire variable domain, with the rest obtained from reference TRBV5-1 and TRBJ2-7, is as follows: KAGVTQTPRYLIKTRGQQVTLSCSPISGHRSVSWYQQTPGQGLQFLFEYFSETQRNKGNFPGRFSGRQFSNSRSEMNVSTLELGDSALYLCASSLGVGSGSGEQYFGPGTRLTVT.

V gene TRBV5-1 combines with J gene TRBJ1-3; D remains unclear. Germline values: CDR1 SGHRS, CDR2 YFSETQ. This CDR3 has 16 amino acids. V gave up 0 bases and J gave up 0 bases, with 10 bases separating them. The CDR3 nucleotides are TGCGCCAGCAGCTTGGGGGCTGTTCACTCTGGAAACACCATATATTTT. It encodes CASSLGAVHSGNTIYF.

This clone came up once. This rearrangement joins TRBV27 to TRBJ2-2; D is perhaps TRBD2 (6 bases). Deletions cut 3 bases from V and 5 bases from J, with 10 bases between. The CDR3 covers 14 residues. Germline loops: CDR1 MNHEY, CDR2 SMNVEV (reference sequence). The CDR3 bases are TGTGCCAGCAGTTTGGAGGGCCTAACCGGGGAGCTGTTTTTT. Amino acid sequence: CASSLEGLTGELFF.

CDR3 in DNA: TGCGCCAGCAGCCACGGGACAGGGAACTATGGCTACACCTTC. This gives the protein CASSHGTGNYGYTF. V and J are TRBV5-1 and TRBJ1-2, with 9 bases fitting TRBD1. The germline V gene encodes CDR1 SGHRS and CDR2 YFSETQ. Trimming at V came to 4 bases and at J to 2 bases, leaving 3 bases not matched to a gene. This CDR3 has 14 amino acids. The full variable domain, with the rest looked up from reference TRBV5-1 and TRBJ1-2, is KAGVTQTPRYLIKTRGQQVTLSCSPISGHRSVSWYQQTPGQGLQFLFEYFSETQRNKGNFPGRFSGRQFSNSRSEMNVSTLELGDSALYLCASSHGTGNYGYTFGSGTRLTVV.

CDR3 nucleotides: TGTGCCAGCAGCCCCGGGACGGGGTTGGCCATATATTTT. Its translation is CASSPGTGLAIYF. This chain joins TRBV3-1 (or the pseudogene TRBV3-2) and TRBJ1-3, with D maybe TRBD1 (5 bases). Per the germline V gene, CDR1 is LGHDT and CDR2 is YNNKEL (reference sequence). The CDR3 runs to 13 residues. V was cut by 4 bases and J by 11 bases, with 15 bases left in between.

This chain joins TRBV5-1 and TRBJ1-3; 8 bases line up with TRBD1. Germline V gene data show CDR1 as SGHRS and CDR2 as YFSETQ. Trimming at V came to 0 bases and at J to 2 bases, leaving 1 base not matched to a gene. This CDR3 has 15 amino acids. CDR3: CASSLGTGPGNTIYF. The DNA for the CDR3 is TGCGCCAGCAGCTTGGGGACAGGGCCTGGAAACACCATATATTTT. Full variable domain (rest looked up from reference TRBV5-1 and TRBJ1-3): KAGVTQTPRYLIKTRGQQVTLSCSPISGHRSVSWYQQTPGQGLQFLFEYFSETQRNKGNFPGRFSGRQFSNSRSEMNVSTLELGDSALYLCASSLGTGPGNTIYFGEGSWLTVV.

This clone was detected once. The chain carries TRBV5-1 and TRBJ2-5; D is undetermined. The CDR3 has 13 amino acids. CDR1 is SGHRS, CDR2 YFSETQ, per germline. The V end was cut by 5 bases, the J end by 1 base, with 9 bases between. In nucleotides, the CDR3 is TGCGCCAGCAGAGGCAGAACCCAAGAGACCCAGTACTTC. Encoded protein: CASRGRTQETQYF.

V gene TRBV5-6 combines with J gene TRBJ1-1, with 7 bases fitting TRBD1. CDR1 is SGHDT, CDR2 YYEEEE, per germline. Trimming took 4 bases from V and 11 from J; bases not matched to a gene: 8. The CDR3 totals 12 residues. This CDR3 is CASSGRGRVAFF. CDR3 DNA: TGTGCCAGCAGCGGAAGGGGGCGCGTGGCTTTCTTT.

This chain connects TRBV28 to TRBJ2-7; 12 bases fit TRBD1. V trimming: 5 bases; J trimming: 6 bases; junction bases outside the gene matches: 8. Germline CDR1 reads MDHEN; CDR2 reads SYDVKM. The CDR3 is made up of 15 amino acids. As DNA, the CDR3 is TGTGCCAGCAGTCCTCCCGGGACAGGGGGCCTCGAGCAGTACTTC. It is translated as CASSPPGTGGLEQYF.

CDR3 in DNA: TGTGCCAGTAGCGGTCTAGCGGGAGAGACCCAGTACTTC. This encodes CASSGLAGETQYF. The chain links TRBV19 to TRBJ2-5; TRBD2 aligns across 8 bases. Germline CDR1 is LNHDA and CDR2 is SQIVND (reference sequence). The CDR3 length is 13 residues. The ends lost 6 bases at V and 4 bases at J; junction bases unmatched: 4.

V and J are TRBV27 and TRBJ1-1; D uncertain. The CDR3 runs 16 residues. The germline V and J ends were trimmed by 4 bases and 1 base, with 16 bases remaining between them. The V gene's germline CDR1 is MNHEY and CDR2 SMNVEV (reference sequence). For the CDR3, the DNA is TGTGCCAGCAGTTCCGTGTTGCGGCGACAGAACACTGAAGCTTTCTTT. It is translated as CASSSVLRRQNTEAFF.

This chain uses TRBV19 with TRBJ2-7, with D possibly being TRBD1 (5 bases). The CDR3 is 15 amino acids. V was cut by 3 bases and J by 6 bases, with 18 bases left in between. Germline V gene lookup returns CDR1 LNHDA and CDR2 SQIVND (reference sequence). The CDR3 loop is CASSIQITAGREQYF. The CDR3 region has the DNA TGTGCCAGTAGTATCCAAATCACGGCAGGGCGCGAGCAGTACTTC.

The rearrangement uses TRBV19 and TRBJ1-5, with a tentative D call TRBD1 (5 bases). V lost 6 bases and J lost 2, with 11 bases in between. Germline V CDR1 and CDR2: LNHDA, SQIVND (reference sequence). The CDR3 length is 14 residues. In DNA form, the CDR3 reads TGTGCCAGTAGAGCAGGGTTGGGCAATCAGCCCCAGCATTTT. This encodes CASRAGLGNQPQHF. The full variable domain, with the rest looked up from reference TRBV19 and TRBJ1-5, is DGGITQSPKYLFRKEGQNVTLSCEQNLNHDAMYWYRQDPGQGLRLIYYSQIVNDFQKGDIAEGYSVSREKKESFPLTVTSAQKNPTAFYLCASRAGLGNQPQHFGDGTRLSIL.

The chain's CDR3 is CASSSHPGQKYNEQFF. CDR3 DNA sequence: TGTGCCAGCAGCTCACACCCGGGACAAAAATACAATGAGCAGTTCTTC. The chain joins TRBV3-1 (or the pseudogene TRBV3-2) to TRBJ2-1; perhaps TRBD1 as D (6 bases). CDR3 length: 16 residues. Trimming pared 5 bases from V and 4 bases from J, leaving 18 bases between. CDR1 LGHDT and CDR2 YNNKEL come from the germline V gene (reference sequence).

This clone was detected ten times or more. The chain uses TRBV29-1 and TRBJ2-3; D might be TRBD2 (6 bases). In germline, CDR1 is SQVTM, CDR2 ANQGSEA. The length of the CDR3 is 12 residues. V was clipped by 4 bases and J by 4 bases, with 9 bases between them. The DNA for the CDR3 is TGCAGCGTTGGTCTAGCGCCAGATACGCAGTATTTT. It specifies CSVGLAPDTQYF.

CDR3 nucleotides: TGTGCCAGCAGTTCCCCGTTTGGACTAGCGGGACCTGGAGATACGCAGTATTTT. This sequence encodes CASSSPFGLAGPGDTQYF. The V gene is TRBV27, the J gene TRBJ2-3; 12 bases fit TRBD2. Germline V lookup: CDR1 MNHEY, CDR2 SMNVEV (reference sequence). Trimming removed 4 bases from V and 5 bases from J; junction bases left unmatched: 13. The CDR3 sequence is 18 residues long.

The chain uses TRBV6-1 and TRBJ2-5, with D perhaps TRBD1 (5 bases). The CDR3 spans 11 residues. Trimming took off 2 bases at V and 13 bases at J, with 11 bases between the two ends. Germline V gives CDR1 MNHNS, CDR2 SASEGT. CDR3 sequence reads: CASSESGHRYF. CDR3 nucleotide sequence: TGTGCCAGCAGTGAATCCGGACACCGGTACTTC.